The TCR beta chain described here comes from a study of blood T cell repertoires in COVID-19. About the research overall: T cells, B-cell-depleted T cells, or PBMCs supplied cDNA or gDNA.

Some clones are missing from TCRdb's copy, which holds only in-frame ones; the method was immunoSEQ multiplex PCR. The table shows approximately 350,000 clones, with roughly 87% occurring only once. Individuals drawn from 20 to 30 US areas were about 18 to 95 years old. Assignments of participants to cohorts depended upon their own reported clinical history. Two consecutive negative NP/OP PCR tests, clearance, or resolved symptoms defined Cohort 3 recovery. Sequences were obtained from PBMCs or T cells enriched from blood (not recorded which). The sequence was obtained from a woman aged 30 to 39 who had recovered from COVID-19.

In DNA, the CDR3 is TGTGCCAGCAGTGAGGGGCCTTCCTACCTTAGCTCCTACGAGCAGTACTTC. Residues: CASSEGPSYLSSYEQYF. V usage is TRBV6-1 and J usage is TRBJ2-7, with D possibly being TRBD1 (5 bases). The germline V and J ends were trimmed by 3 bases and 0 bases, with 18 bases remaining between them. The CDR3 is made up of 17 amino acids. Germline CDR1 reads MNHNS; CDR2 reads SASEGT.